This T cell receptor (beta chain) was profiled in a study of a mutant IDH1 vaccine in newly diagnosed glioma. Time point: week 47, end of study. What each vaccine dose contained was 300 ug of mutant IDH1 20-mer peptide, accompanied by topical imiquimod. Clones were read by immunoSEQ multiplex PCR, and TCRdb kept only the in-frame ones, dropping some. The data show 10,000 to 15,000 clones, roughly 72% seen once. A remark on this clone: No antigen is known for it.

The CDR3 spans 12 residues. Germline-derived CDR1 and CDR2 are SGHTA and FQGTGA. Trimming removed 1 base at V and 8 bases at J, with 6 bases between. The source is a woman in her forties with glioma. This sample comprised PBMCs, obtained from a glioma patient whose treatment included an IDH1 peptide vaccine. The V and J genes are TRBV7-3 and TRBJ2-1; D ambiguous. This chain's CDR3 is CASSLKPDEQFF. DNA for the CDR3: TGTGCCAGCAGCTTAAAACCGGATGAGCAGTTCTTC. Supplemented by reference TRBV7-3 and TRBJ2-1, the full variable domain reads GAGVSQTPSNKVTEKGKYVELRCDPISGHTALYWYRQSLGQGPEFLIYFQGTGAADDSGLPNDRFFAVRPEGSVSTLKIQRTERGDSAVYLCASSLKPDEQFFGPGTRLTVL.